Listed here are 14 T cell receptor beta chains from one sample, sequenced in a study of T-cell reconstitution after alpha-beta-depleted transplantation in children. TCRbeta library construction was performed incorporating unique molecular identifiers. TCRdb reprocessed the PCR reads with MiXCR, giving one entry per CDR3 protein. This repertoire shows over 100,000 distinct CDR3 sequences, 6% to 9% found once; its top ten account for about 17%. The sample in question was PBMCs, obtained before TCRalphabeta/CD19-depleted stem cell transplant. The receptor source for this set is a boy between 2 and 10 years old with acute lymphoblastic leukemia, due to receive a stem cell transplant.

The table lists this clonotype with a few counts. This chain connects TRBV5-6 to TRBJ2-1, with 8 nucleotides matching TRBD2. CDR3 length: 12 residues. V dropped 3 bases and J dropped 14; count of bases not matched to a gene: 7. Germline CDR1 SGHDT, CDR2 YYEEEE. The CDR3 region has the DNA TGTGCCAGCAGCTCACCACGGGGGGGGGAGTTCTTC. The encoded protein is CASSSPRGGEFF.

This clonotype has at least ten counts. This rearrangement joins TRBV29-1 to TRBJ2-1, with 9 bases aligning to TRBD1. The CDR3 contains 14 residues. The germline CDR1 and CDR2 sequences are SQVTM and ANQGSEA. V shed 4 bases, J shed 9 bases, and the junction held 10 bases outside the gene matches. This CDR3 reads CSVAGQGLGREQFF. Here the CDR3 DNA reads TGCAGCGTTGCGGGACAGGGTTTGGGACGTGAGCAGTTCTTC.

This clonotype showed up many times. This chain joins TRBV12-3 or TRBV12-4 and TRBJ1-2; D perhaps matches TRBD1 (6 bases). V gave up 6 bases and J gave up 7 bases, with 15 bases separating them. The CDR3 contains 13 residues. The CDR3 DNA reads TGTGCCAGCAGGGAGACAGGTCTCTCTGGCTACACCTTC. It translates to CASRETGLSGYTF.

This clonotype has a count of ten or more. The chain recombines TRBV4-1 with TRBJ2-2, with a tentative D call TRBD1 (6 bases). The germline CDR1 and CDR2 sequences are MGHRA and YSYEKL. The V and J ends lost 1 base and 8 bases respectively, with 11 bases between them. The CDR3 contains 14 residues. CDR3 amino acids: CASSQVNREGELFF. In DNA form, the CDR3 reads TGCGCCAGCAGCCAAGTAAACAGGGAAGGGGAGCTGTTTTTT.

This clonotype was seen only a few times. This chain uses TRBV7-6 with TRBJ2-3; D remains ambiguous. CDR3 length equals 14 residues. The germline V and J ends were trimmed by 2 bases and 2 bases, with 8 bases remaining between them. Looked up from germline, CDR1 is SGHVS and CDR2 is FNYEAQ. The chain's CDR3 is CASSLTLSTDTQYF. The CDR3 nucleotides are TGTGCCAGCAGCTTAACCCTATCCACAGATACGCAGTATTTT.

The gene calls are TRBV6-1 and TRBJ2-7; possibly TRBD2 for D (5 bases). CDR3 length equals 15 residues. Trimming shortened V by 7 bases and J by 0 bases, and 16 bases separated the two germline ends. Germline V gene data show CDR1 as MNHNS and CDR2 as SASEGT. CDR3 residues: CASIRSGVYSYEQYF. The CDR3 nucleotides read TGTGCCAGCATCAGATCCGGGGTATACTCCTACGAGCAGTACTTC.

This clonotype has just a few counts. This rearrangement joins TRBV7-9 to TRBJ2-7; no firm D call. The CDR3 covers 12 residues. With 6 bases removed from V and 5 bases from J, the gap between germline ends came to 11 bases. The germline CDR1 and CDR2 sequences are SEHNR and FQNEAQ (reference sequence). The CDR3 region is CASSQGRNEQYF. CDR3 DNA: TGTGCCAGCAGTCAAGGCCGTAACGAGCAGTACTTC.

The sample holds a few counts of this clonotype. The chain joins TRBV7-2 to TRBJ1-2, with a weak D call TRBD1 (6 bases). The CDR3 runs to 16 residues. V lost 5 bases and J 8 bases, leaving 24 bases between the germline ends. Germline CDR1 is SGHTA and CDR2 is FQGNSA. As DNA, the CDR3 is TGTGCCAGCAGCCCAGCGTGGGGGGGGCGAGTAAGCGGCTACACCTTC. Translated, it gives CASSPAWGGRVSGYTF.

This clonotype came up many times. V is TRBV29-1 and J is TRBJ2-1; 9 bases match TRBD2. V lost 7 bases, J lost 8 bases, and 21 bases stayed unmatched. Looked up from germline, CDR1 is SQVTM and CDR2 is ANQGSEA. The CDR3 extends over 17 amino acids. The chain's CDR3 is CSGEGAVERGAIYEQFF. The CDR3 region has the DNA TGCAGCGGTGAGGGGGCCGTGGAGCGGGGGGCCATATATGAGCAGTTCTTC.

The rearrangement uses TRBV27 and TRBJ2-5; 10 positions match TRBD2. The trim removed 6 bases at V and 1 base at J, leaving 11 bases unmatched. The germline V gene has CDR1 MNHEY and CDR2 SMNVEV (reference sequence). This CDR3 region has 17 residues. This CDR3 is CASRPSGGVKPQETQYF. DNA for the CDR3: TGTGCCAGCAGGCCGAGCGGGGGGGTCAAGCCCCAAGAGACCCAGTACTTC.

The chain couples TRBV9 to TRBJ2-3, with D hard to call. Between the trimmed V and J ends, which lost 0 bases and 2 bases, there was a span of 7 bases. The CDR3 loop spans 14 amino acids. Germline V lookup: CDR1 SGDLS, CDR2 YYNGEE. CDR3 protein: CASSVAPATDTQYF. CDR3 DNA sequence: TGTGCCAGCAGCGTAGCACCGGCCACAGATACGCAGTATTTT.

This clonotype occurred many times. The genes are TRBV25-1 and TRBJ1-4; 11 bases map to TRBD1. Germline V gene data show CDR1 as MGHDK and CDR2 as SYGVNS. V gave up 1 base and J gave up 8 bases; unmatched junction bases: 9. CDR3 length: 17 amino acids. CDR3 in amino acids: CASSESLRGTGGEKLFF. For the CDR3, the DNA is TGTGCCAGCAGTGAATCCCTAAGGGGGACAGGGGGAGAAAAACTGTTTTTT.

The CDR3 protein is CASKPWEGTDGYTF. The CDR3 region has the DNA TGCGCCTCCAAGCCCTGGGAGGGAACGGATGGCTACACCTTC. The chain has TRBV4-1 and TRBJ1-2; D unresolved. The V end lost 11 bases, the J end lost 6 bases, and 22 bases lay between the germline ends. Germline V gene lookup returns CDR1 MGHRA and CDR2 YSYEKL. The CDR3 extends over 14 amino acids.

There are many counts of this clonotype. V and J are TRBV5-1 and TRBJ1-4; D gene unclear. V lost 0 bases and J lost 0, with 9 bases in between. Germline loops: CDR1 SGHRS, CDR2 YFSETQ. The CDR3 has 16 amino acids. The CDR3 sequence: CASSLVVGTTNEKLFF. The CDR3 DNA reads TGCGCCAGCAGCTTGGTGGTGGGGACAACTAATGAAAAACTGTTTTTT.